The 11 T cell receptor beta chains presented below share a single source sample, sequenced in a study of OX40 agonist ivuxolimab in advanced cancers. Here immunoSEQ multiplex PCR was the method, and the copy in TCRdb shows in-frame clones only, minus some. The table has tens of thousands of clones, 70% to 90% seen once. Sample: CD4+ or CD8+ T cells sorted from blood, taken in a trial of the OX40 agonist ivuxolimab. Receptors were obtained from an adult with an advanced solid tumor such as melanoma, head and neck, liver or kidney cancer.

This chain connects TRBV18 to TRBJ2-2; 8 bases are a match to TRBD1. Unmatched junction bases numbered 2, after V lost 4 bases and J lost 1 base. Germline V gene sequence: CDR1 KGHSH, CDR2 LQKENI. The CDR3 has 15 residues. CDR3 protein: CASSQGQGNTGELFF. CDR3 coding DNA: TGTGCCAGCTCACAAGGACAGGGGAACACCGGGGAGCTGTTTTTT.

The chain combines TRBV6-1 with TRBJ2-7; D perhaps matches TRBD2 (5 bases). Germline CDR1 and CDR2: MNHNS and SASEGT. CDR3 length: 12 residues. V was trimmed by 7 bases and J by 3 bases, leaving 10 bases between them. Here the CDR3 reads CASNSVIYEQYF. For the CDR3, the DNA is TGTGCCAGCAATAGCGTGATCTACGAGCAGTACTTC.

The gene calls are TRBV5-4 and TRBJ1-2; no reliable D call. Germline V CDR1 and CDR2: SGHNT, YYREEE (reference sequence). This CDR3 region has 14 residues. V was shortened by 0 bases and J by 2 bases, with 8 bases between the two germline ends. The CDR3 is CASSLAPGNYGYTF. The CDR3 DNA reads TGTGCCAGCAGCTTGGCCCCGGGGAACTATGGCTACACCTTC. The full variable domain, its missing parts supplied by reference TRBV5-4 and TRBJ1-2, is ETGVTQSPTHLIKTRGQQVTLRCSSQSGHNTVSWYQQALGQGPQFIFQYYREEENGRGNFPPRFSGLQFPNYSSELNVNALELDDSALYLCASSLAPGNYGYTFGSGTRLTVV.

The CDR3 coding sequence is TGTGCCAGCAGCTTAGGAGAGGGCAATGAGCAGTTCTTC. Translation gives CASSLGEGNEQFF. The chain uses TRBV11-3 and TRBJ2-1; possible D gene TRBD2, 5 bases. The germline V and J ends were trimmed by 1 base and 6 bases, with 7 bases remaining between them. CDR3 length: 13 residues. Looked up from germline, CDR1 is SGHNT and CDR2 is YENEEA.

This chain uses TRBV19 with TRBJ2-2, with no clear D. Germline V gene data show CDR1 as LNHDA and CDR2 as SQIVND (reference sequence). Trimming shortened V by 8 bases and J by 1 base, and 11 bases separated the two germline ends. CDR3 length equals 14 residues. For the CDR3, the DNA is TGTGCCAGTTCCGGCAACTTGAACACCGGGGAGCTGTTTTTT. It codes for CASSGNLNTGELFF. The full variable domain, in which reference TRBV19 and TRBJ2-2 provide the parts outside the CDR3, is DGGITQSPKYLFRKEGQNVTLSCEQNLNHDAMYWYRQDPGQGLRLIYYSQIVNDFQKGDIAEGYSVSREKKESFPLTVTSAQKNPTAFYLCASSGNLNTGELFFGEGSRLTVL.

The V gene is TRBV10-3, the J gene TRBJ2-7, with D tentatively TRBD2 (6 bases). The CDR3 consists of 13 residues. Between the trimmed V and J ends, which lost 0 bases and 13 bases, there was a span of 16 bases. Looked up from germline, CDR1 is ENHRY and CDR2 is SYGVKD. The DNA for the CDR3 is TGTGCCATCAGTGAGTCGTTGGGGGGACTTGTATACTTC. This sequence encodes CAISESLGGLVYF.

The chain combines TRBV5-1 with TRBJ2-2, with D perhaps assigned TRBD1 or TRBD2 (5 bases each). The germline V and J ends were trimmed by 1 base and 1 base, with 11 bases remaining between them. The CDR3 is 16 amino acids. From germline, CDR1 is SGHRS and CDR2 YFSETQ. The CDR3 loop is CASSLREGRNTGELFF. The CDR3 DNA follows: TGCGCCAGCAGCTTGCGAGAGGGGAGGAACACCGGGGAGCTGTTTTTT.

The chain combines TRBV28 with TRBJ2-2; D remains ambiguous. V was cut by 1 base and J by 3 bases, with 12 bases left in between. This CDR3 is 16 amino acids long. The germline V gene has CDR1 MDHEN and CDR2 SYDVKM. The DNA of the CDR3 is TGTGCCAGCAGTTTATTAAGCTTGGGTTACACCGGGGAGCTGTTTTTT. Encoded protein: CASSLLSLGYTGELFF.

This clone occurred once. The genes are TRBV11-2 and TRBJ2-7; 7 bases line up with TRBD1. Trimming at V came to 5 bases and at J to 6 bases, leaving 10 bases not matched to a gene. The CDR3 runs to 14 residues. Germline V gene lookup returns CDR1 SGHAT and CDR2 FQNNGV. The chain's CDR3 is CASSPGVGTVEQYF. The CDR3, as DNA: TGTGCCAGCAGCCCCGGGGTTGGGACAGTCGAGCAGTACTTC.

As DNA, the CDR3 is TGTGCCAGTAGCCAGGGGGCGCGGGAGACCCAGTACTTC. It codes for CASSQGARETQYF. V is TRBV19 and J is TRBJ2-5; 8 bases line up with TRBD1. The length of the CDR3 is 13 residues. With 6 bases clipped from V and 5 bases from J, the junction kept 5 bases outside the gene matches. In germline, CDR1 is LNHDA, CDR2 SQIVND (reference sequence).

The V call is TRBV28, the J call TRBJ1-1; 9 bases line up with TRBD1. CDR1 MDHEN and CDR2 SYDVKM come from the germline V gene. There are 15 residues in the CDR3. J gave up 5 bases and V 5 bases, and 9 bases lay outside the gene matches. The CDR3 region is CASSPRGQGNTEAFF. DNA for the CDR3: TGTGCCAGCAGTCCCAGGGGACAGGGAAATACTGAAGCTTTCTTT.